Following are 22 T cell receptor beta chains from one sample sequenced in a study of OX40 agonist ivuxolimab in advanced cancers. The assay was immunoSEQ multiplex PCR, and TCRdb's table has in-frame clones only and misses some. The data hold 6,500 to 7,000 clones, with 94% observed a single time. This sample comprised CD4+ or CD8+ T cells sorted from blood, obtained in a trial of the OX40 agonist ivuxolimab. The source of these receptors is an adult with an advanced solid tumor such as melanoma, head and neck, liver or kidney cancer.

The rearrangement joins TRBV28 to TRBJ1-2; no reliable D call. Germline-derived CDR1 and CDR2 are MDHEN and SYDVKM. Trimming stripped 2 bases from V and 3 bases from J, with 7 bases between. This CDR3 region has 13 residues. The CDR3 DNA is TGTGCCAGCAGTTTAGGTGTAGACTATGGCTACACCTTC. Amino acid sequence: CASSLGVDYGYTF.

The CDR3 sequence is CASSRDFSSYEQYF. The CDR3 coding sequence is TGTGCCAGCAGTAGAGACTTTAGCTCCTACGAGCAGTACTTC. The J gene is TRBJ2-7, the V gene TRBV6-6; no clear D. The germline V gene encodes CDR1 MNHNY and CDR2 SVGAGI (reference sequence). V lost 5 bases and J 0 bases, leaving 11 bases between the germline ends. CDR3 length: 14 amino acids.

The CDR3 nucleotides read TGTGCCAGCAGCTCGTCAGGGGGCTGGACAGATACGCAGTATTTT. It codes for CASSSSGGWTDTQYF. This chain links TRBV7-3 with TRBJ2-3; 8 bases are a match to TRBD1. Germline CDR1 is SGHTA and CDR2 is FQGTGA. The CDR3 length is 15 residues. With V trimmed by 4 bases and J by 3 bases, 6 bases remained unmatched.

The J gene is TRBJ1-2, the V gene TRBV6-1, with TRBD1 matching 7 bases. The CDR3 is made up of 13 amino acids. After removal of 3 bases from V and 7 bases from J, the junction contained 5 bases not matched to a gene. Germline V gene sequence: CDR1 MNHNS, CDR2 SASEGT. The CDR3 reads CASSEGTVVGYTF. Written as DNA, the CDR3 is TGTGCCAGCAGTGAGGGGACAGTTGTTGGCTACACCTTC.

The rearrangement links TRBV9 to TRBJ2-1; a weak D match, TRBD2 (7 bases). The CDR3 has 18 residues. V lost 3 bases and J 2 bases, leaving 21 bases between the germline ends. Germline CDR1 SGDLS, CDR2 YYNGEE. The CDR3 here is CASSGGGAGRLAYNEQFF. CDR3 DNA: TGTGCCAGCAGCGGAGGGGGAGCGGGGCGCCTAGCCTACAATGAGCAGTTCTTC.

The CDR3 protein is CASSLSIGGNQPQHF. In nucleotides, the CDR3 is TGTGCCAGCAGTCTATCAATTGGAGGAAATCAGCCCCAGCATTTT. The gene calls are TRBV28 and TRBJ1-5; no firm D call. V shed 5 bases and J shed 4 bases, with 15 bases lying between them. The length of the CDR3 is 15 residues. The germline V gene has CDR1 MDHEN and CDR2 SYDVKM.

This clone was seen a few times. Its ends do not fully match the called genes, so a read error is possible. V usage is TRBV7-7 and J usage is TRBJ2-5; tentative D call: TRBD1 (6 bases). Germline V lookup: CDR1 SSHAT, CDR2 FNYEAQ (reference sequence). The CDR3 length is 19 residues. The CDR3 spells CASSLGGFGRVSQRETQYF. The DNA of the CDR3 is TGTGCTAGCAGCTTAGGGGGTTTTGGCAGGGTAAGCCAAAGAGAGACCCAGTACTTC.

As for this clone: The junction and the germline gene differ at one end; a read error may be behind it. V is TRBV7-7 and J is TRBJ2-5, with D hard to call. This CDR3 contains 16 residues. Germline CDR1 reads SSHAT; CDR2 reads FNYEAQ (reference sequence). CDR3 residues: CASSPSPGRVQETQYF. The CDR3 nucleotides are TGTGCTAGCAGCCCCTCCCCCGGTAGGGTACAAGAGACCCAGTACTTC.

V usage is TRBV19 and J usage is TRBJ2-1, with 8 bases fitting TRBD2. V was clipped by 4 bases and J by 4 bases; unmatched bases: 0. This CDR3 has 13 amino acids. Germline V lookup: CDR1 LNHDA, CDR2 SQIVND (reference sequence). The CDR3 DNA is TGTGCCAGTAGTAGACTAGCGTACAATGAGCAGTTCTTC. The encoded protein is CASSRLAYNEQFF.

V usage is TRBV5-8 and J usage is TRBJ2-1; D gene unclear. Germline V gene sequence: CDR1 SGHTS, CDR2 YDEGEE. The ends were cut back, 0 bases at V and 0 bases at J, with 7 bases in the middle. The CDR3 is 15 amino acids. In nucleotides, the CDR3 is TGTGCCAGCAGCTTGGACGGCAGCTCCTACAATGAGCAGTTCTTC. Protein product: CASSLDGSSYNEQFF.

The chain recombines TRBV5-7 with TRBJ2-7; TRBD2 aligns across 9 bases. TRBV5-7 is annotated as an ORF whose role is uncertain. The CDR3 is 15 residues long. Trimming took 0 bases from V and 4 from J; bases not matched to a gene: 5. CDR3 loop: CASSLGVLAGYEQYF. For the CDR3, the DNA is TGTGCCAGCAGCTTGGGAGTTCTAGCGGGGTACGAGCAGTACTTC.

The chain has TRBV10-3 and TRBJ1-3, with D hard to call. CDR1 is ENHRY and CDR2 is SYGVKD in the germline V gene. This CDR3 has 18 residues. Deletions cut 0 bases from V and 0 bases from J, with 15 bases between. The DNA for the CDR3 is TGTGCCATCAGTGAGTCATTGGGCAGCCAAATCTCTGGAAACACCATATATTTT. Translated, it gives CAISESLGSQISGNTIYF.

The chain couples TRBV27 to TRBJ1-2; the match to TRBD1 covers 10 bases. The CDR3 runs 14 residues. Germline CDR1 MNHEY, CDR2 SMNVEV (reference sequence). The V and J ends lost 3 bases and 8 bases, in that order; junction bases with no gene match: 6. This CDR3 is CASSLGQGRGGYTF. As DNA, the CDR3 is TGTGCCAGCAGTTTGGGACAGGGGCGGGGAGGCTACACCTTC.

The chain combines TRBV13 with TRBJ1-3, with D perhaps matching TRBD1 (6 bases). Deletions cut 5 bases from V and 4 bases from J, with 15 bases between. In germline, CDR1 is PRHDT, CDR2 FYEKMQ (reference sequence). CDR3 length: 15 residues. CDR3: CASSPDRGLGNTIYF. CDR3 sequence (DNA): TGTGCCAGCAGCCCCGATCGGGGGCTCGGAAACACCATATATTTT.

The V and J genes are TRBV5-1 and TRBJ2-1; maybe TRBD1 (5 bases). V gave up 3 bases and J gave up 11 bases, with 9 bases separating them. CDR1 and CDR2 from the germline V gene are SGHRS and YFSETQ. The CDR3 has 11 amino acids. The CDR3 DNA is TGCGCCAGCAGCTCTGACAGTAAGCAGTTCTTC. As protein: CASSSDSKQFF.

V and J are TRBV5-8 and TRBJ1-3; D not resolved. Trimming cost V 4 bases and J 0 bases, with 5 bases left between them. Per germline, CDR1 SGHTS and CDR2 YDEGEE. This CDR3 has 13 residues. CDR3 sequence (DNA): TGTGCCAGCAGCCTTGTCTCTGGAAACACCATATATTTT. Amino acids: CASSLVSGNTIYF.

The CDR3 loop reads CASRAGTSYINEQFF. The DNA of the CDR3 is TGTGCCAGCAGGGCCGGGACTAGTTATATCAATGAGCAGTTCTTC. The J gene is TRBJ2-1, the V gene TRBV5-4; 8 positions match TRBD2. The germline CDR1 and CDR2 sequences are SGHNT and YYREEE (reference sequence). The junction had 10 bases not matched to a gene; V was cut back by 5 bases and J by 6 bases. The length of the CDR3 is 15 residues.

The rearrangement joins TRBV30 to TRBJ2-5; 8 bases match TRBD2. The V and J ends lost 2 bases and 4 bases, in that order; junction bases with no gene match: 3. CDR3 length: 13 amino acids. CDR1 is GTSNPN and CDR2 is SVGIG in the germline V gene (reference sequence). CDR3 DNA sequence: TGTGCCTGGAGTCGTAGCGGGGTAGAGACCCAGTACTTC. The encoded protein is CAWSRSGVETQYF.

CDR3 DNA: TGTGCCAGCTCACCCCTTCAACAGGGGGGGAGAGGCTACACCTTC. Encoded protein: CASSPLQQGGRGYTF. The chain is built from TRBV18 and TRBJ1-2; 8 bases map to TRBD1. Germline CDR1 KGHSH, CDR2 LQKENI. Losses at the gene ends were 3 bases for V and 8 bases for J; bases not matched to a gene: 11. The CDR3 is 15 residues long.

This chain connects TRBV18 to TRBJ1-4, with 7 bases fitting TRBD1. The CDR3 consists of 15 residues. Germline V CDR1 and CDR2: KGHSH, LQKENI. With V trimmed by 3 bases and J by 8 bases, 9 bases remained unmatched. The DNA of the CDR3 is TGTGCCAGCTCACCTAACCCGACAGGGTTGGAAAAACTGTTTTTT. This gives the protein CASSPNPTGLEKLFF.

The rearrangement links TRBV6-1 to TRBJ2-7, with D perhaps matching TRBD1 (6 bases). Trimming took 6 bases from V and 0 from J, leaving 9 bases between them. CDR1 and CDR2 from the germline V gene are MNHNS and SASEGT. The CDR3 totals 13 residues. The CDR3 protein is CASRGDTSYEQYF. For the CDR3, the DNA is TGTGCCAGCAGGGGGGACACCTCCTACGAGCAGTACTTC.

This chain joins TRBV6-6 and TRBJ1-1; the D gene is possibly TRBD1 (5 bases). This CDR3 spans 16 amino acids. V was cut by 6 bases and J by 4 bases, with 21 bases left in between. Germline V lookup: CDR1 MNHNY, CDR2 SVGAGI (reference sequence). CDR3 DNA: TGTGCCAGCAGCCCCACGCCCAGTGGGGGGAGCACTGAAGCTTTCTTT. This codes for CASSPTPSGGSTEAFF.